The 24 T cell receptor beta chains given below trace back to one sample, sequenced in a study of blood T cells in healthy people across ages. With a J-beta primer mix and a sample-barcoded 5' primer, a second PCR ran 7 to 11 cycles. One entry per CDR3 protein, called by TCRdb with MiXCR from the 5' RACE reads. The sample holds more than 900,000 distinct CDR3 sequences, roughly 24% seen once. These same data were also listed under a study on T cells of mothers and their children.

Sequences were obtained from blood. All receptors come from a girl aged 2-10 years in good health.

Written as DNA, the CDR3 is TGTGCCAGCAGCCAGCCTAATGGGGAGGAGACCCAGTACTTC. It encodes CASSQPNGEETQYF. V usage is TRBV4-2 and J usage is TRBJ2-5, with D possibly being TRBD2 (5 bases). Between the trimmed V and J ends, which lost 3 bases and 5 bases, there was a span of 13 bases. The CDR3 consists of 14 residues. The V gene's germline CDR1 is LGHNA and CDR2 YNFKEQ.

This clonotype has just a few counts. This chain links TRBV9 with TRBJ2-1; no firm D call. The CDR3 has 14 residues. V lost 0 bases, J lost 9 bases, and 13 bases lay in between. Germline V gives CDR1 SGDLS, CDR2 YYNGEE. The CDR3 DNA reads TGTGCCAGCAGCGTAGAGTGGTTGTACGGTGAGCAGTTCTTC. Protein sequence: CASSVEWLYGEQFF.

This clonotype has only a few counts. The chain combines TRBV11-2 with TRBJ1-3, with D possibly matching TRBD1 (5 bases). V lost 3 bases and J lost 7, with 13 bases in between. The CDR3 consists of 14 residues. Germline V gene data show CDR1 as SGHAT and CDR2 as FQNNGV. DNA for the CDR3: TGTGCCAGCAGCTTCTTCAGGGTGGCGAACACCATATATTTT. This sequence encodes CASSFFRVANTIYF.

This clonotype was detected only a few times. This sequence joins TRBV12-3 or TRBV12-4 and TRBJ2-1, with a tentative D call TRBD2 (6 bases). The V end lost 5 bases, the J end lost 1 base, and 15 bases lay between the germline ends. The CDR3 runs 16 residues. CDR3 amino acids: CASSPQSGPSYNEQFF. In nucleotides, the CDR3 is TGTGCCAGCAGTCCCCAGAGCGGGCCTTCCTACAATGAGCAGTTCTTC.

This clonotype came up a few times. The DNA for the CDR3 is TGCGCCAGCAGCCAACGTACAGGATACCAGCCCCAGCATTTT. It specifies CASSQRTGYQPQHF. V and J are TRBV4-3 and TRBJ1-5, with a tentative D call TRBD1 (5 bases). Trimming took 2 bases from V and 7 from J, leaving 12 bases between them. This CDR3 has 14 amino acids. CDR1 is LGHNA and CDR2 is YSLEER in the germline V gene.

This clonotype appeared a few times. It may be a read error: a sequence one base away is much more abundant. J is TRBJ2-1 and V is TRBV5-5, with 15 bases matching TRBD2. Germline CDR1 and CDR2: SGHKS and YYEKEE (reference sequence). The CDR3 runs 14 residues. Unmatched junction bases numbered 2, after V lost 4 bases and J lost 9 bases. The CDR3 sequence: CASSRGLAGGEQFF. CDR3 bases: TGTGCCAGCAGCCGGGGACTAGCGGGAGGTGAGCAGTTCTTC. Complete variable domain (other parts from reference TRBV5-5 and TRBJ2-1): DAGVTQSPTHLIKTRGQQVTLRCSPISGHKSVSWYQQVLGQGPQFIFQYYEKEERGRGNFPDRFSARQFPNYSSELNVNALLLGDSALYLCASSRGLAGGEQFFGPGTRLTVL.

The chain couples TRBV20-1 to TRBJ2-1; the D gene is possibly TRBD1 (5 bases). The J call is doubtful: the DNA matches TRBJ2-7 better. This CDR3 has 13 residues. Germline V CDR1 and CDR2: DFQATT, SNEGSKA (reference sequence). CDR3 sequence (DNA): TGCAGTGCTACCCGCCTAGGGGTCTACGAGCAGTACTTC. Residues: CSATRLGVYEQYF.

The V and J genes are TRBV7-2 and TRBJ2-1, with 10 bases lining up with TRBD2. The V and J ends lost 6 bases and 10 bases, in that order; junction bases with no gene match: 12. There are 15 residues in the CDR3. Germline CDR1 SGHTA, CDR2 FQGNSA. The CDR3 sequence: CASRTQRGGDGEQFF. DNA for the CDR3: TGTGCCAGCAGGACCCAGCGGGGGGGCGATGGGGAGCAGTTCTTC.

The CDR3 sequence is CSARQGWADTQYF. DNA of the CDR3: TGCAGTGCTAGACAGGGTTGGGCAGATACGCAGTATTTT. The chain has TRBV20-1 and TRBJ2-3, with D tentatively TRBD1 (5 bases). This CDR3 spans 13 amino acids. The germline CDR1 and CDR2 sequences are DFQATT and SNEGSKA (reference sequence). V shed 2 bases and J shed 4 bases, with 10 bases lying between them.

The chain couples TRBV4-2 to TRBJ1-1, with D unresolved. The V and J ends lost 1 base and 8 bases respectively, with 8 bases between them. The CDR3 contains 12 residues. Germline V gene sequence: CDR1 LGHNA, CDR2 YNFKEQ. The CDR3 coding sequence is TGTGCCAGCAGCCAAGTTGCCGGGGAAGCTTTCTTT. Its translation is CASSQVAGEAFF.

There are many counts of this clonotype. The chain carries TRBV12-3 or TRBV12-4 and TRBJ2-7; TRBD1 agrees at 11 bases. CDR3 length: 14 residues. Trimming cost V 3 bases and J 4 bases; bases outside gene matches: 2. The CDR3 DNA reads as TGTGCCAGCAGTTTTGGGACAGGGGGTTACGAGCAGTACTTC. It encodes CASSFGTGGYEQYF.

The chain is built from TRBV7-6 and TRBJ2-7; 11 positions match TRBD2. In germline, CDR1 is SGHVS, CDR2 FNYEAQ. The CDR3 sequence is 15 residues long. The trim removed 5 bases at V and 9 bases at J, leaving 12 bases unmatched. The CDR3 reads CASSPTSGGIVGQYF. DNA of the CDR3: TGTGCCAGCAGCCCTACTAGCGGGGGAATTGTAGGGCAGTACTTC.

The chain uses TRBV19 and TRBJ2-2; possible D gene TRBD2, 5 bases. Per the germline V gene, CDR1 is LNHDA and CDR2 is SQIVND (reference sequence). The V end lost 8 bases, the J end lost 0 bases, and 16 bases lay between the germline ends. There are 16 residues in the CDR3. CDR3 nucleotides: TGTGCCAGTCGCTGGGAGAAACTTACGAACACCGGGGAGCTGTTTTTT. Amino acid sequence: CASRWEKLTNTGELFF. Variable domain in full (rest from reference TRBV19 and TRBJ2-2): DGGITQSPKYLFRKEGQNVTLSCEQNLNHDAMYWYRQDPGQGLRLIYYSQIVNDFQKGDIAEGYSVSREKKESFPLTVTSAQKNPTAFYLCASRWEKLTNTGELFFGEGSRLTVL.

In nucleotides, the CDR3 is TGCGCCAGCAGCCGGGGGCCCCAGGGGAACACCGGGGAGCTGTTTTTT. Translated: CASSRGPQGNTGELFF. The rearrangement uses TRBV4-3 and TRBJ2-2, with D tentatively TRBD1 (6 bases). This CDR3 comprises 16 residues. The V gene lost 4 bases and the J gene lost 1 base, with 13 bases spanning the gap. The germline V gene has CDR1 LGHNA and CDR2 YSLEER.

The chain uses TRBV7-9 and TRBJ2-5, with 11 positions matching TRBD2. CDR1 and CDR2 (germline): SEHNR, FQNEAQ (reference sequence). J was trimmed by 0 bases and V by 5 bases; bases with no gene match: 5. This CDR3 has 16 residues. The CDR3 spells CASSLIAGGNQETQYF. CDR3 coding DNA: TGTGCCAGCAGCCTAATAGCGGGGGGGAACCAAGAGACCCAGTACTTC.

The chain couples TRBV11-2 to TRBJ2-5; D remains ambiguous. V lost 1 base, J lost 3 bases, and 12 bases lay in between. Germline CDR1 is SGHAT and CDR2 is FQNNGV. There are 15 residues in the CDR3. The CDR3 DNA follows: TGTGCCAGCAGCTTAGTGCCAGCAACTAAAGAGACCCAGTACTTC. Amino acid sequence: CASSLVPATKETQYF. Full variable domain (rest looked up from reference TRBV11-2 and TRBJ2-5): EAGVAQSPRYKIIEKRQSVAFWCNPISGHATLYWYQQILGQGPKLLIQFQNNGVVDDSQLPKDRFSAERLKGVDSTLKIQPAKLEDSAVYLCASSLVPATKETQYFGPGTRLLVL.

The genes are TRBV4-2 and TRBJ2-1, with TRBD2 matching 10 bases. V dropped 3 bases and J dropped 8; count of bases not matched to a gene: 10. The germline CDR1 and CDR2 sequences are LGHNA and YNFKEQ. This CDR3 comprises 16 residues. In nucleotides, the CDR3 is TGTGCCAGCAGCCAGAGCGGGGGGGCCGGCAGGGATGAGCAGTTCTTC. Translated: CASSQSGGAGRDEQFF.

There are a few counts of this clonotype. The gene calls are TRBV20-1 and TRBJ2-1, with TRBD2 matching over 7 bases. Germline CDR1 is DFQATT and CDR2 is SNEGSKA (reference sequence). CDR3 length: 13 amino acids. V shed 3 bases and J 4 bases; nucleotides not matched to a gene: 3. CDR3 residues: CSASTSAYNEQFF. The DNA of the CDR3 is TGCAGTGCTAGTACTAGCGCATACAATGAGCAGTTCTTC.

There are a few counts of this clonotype. This chain links TRBV28 with TRBJ2-1, with TRBD2 matching 8 bases. The CDR3 runs to 17 residues. The V gene's germline CDR1 is MDHEN and CDR2 SYDVKM. With 4 bases clipped from V and 8 bases from J, the junction kept 16 bases outside the gene matches. This chain's CDR3 is CASSSSLTLAAGDEQFF. The CDR3 DNA sequence: TGTGCCAGCAGTTCCTCCCTTACACTAGCGGCGGGGGATGAGCAGTTCTTC. Using reference TRBV28 and TRBJ2-1 for the parts outside the CDR3, the full variable domain is DVKVTQSSRYLVKRTGEKVFLECVQDMDHENMFWYRQDPGLGLRLIYFSYDVKMKEKGDIPEGYSVSREKKERFSLILESASTNQTSMYLCASSSSLTLAAGDEQFFGPGTRLTVL.

This clonotype was recorded many times. The V and J genes are TRBV20-1 and TRBJ1-1; D perhaps matches TRBD1 (6 bases). Trimming removed 5 bases at V and 10 bases at J, with 20 bases between. Germline V gives CDR1 DFQATT, CDR2 SNEGSKA (reference sequence). The CDR3 sequence is 13 residues long. CDR3 nucleotide sequence: TGCAGTGCTGGGGGGCCAGAGCTCAGCGGAGCTTTCTTT. This encodes CSAGGPELSGAFF.

Only a few counts were recorded for this clonotype. The CDR3: CATSRPSEAARGSETQYF. The CDR3 bases are TGTGCCACCAGCAGACCATCCGAGGCGGCCCGCGGGTCGGAGACCCAGTACTTC. The rearrangement links TRBV15 to TRBJ2-5; the D gene is possibly TRBD2 (5 bases). Germline CDR1 LNHNV, CDR2 YYDKDF (reference sequence). The CDR3 loop spans 18 amino acids. The V gene lost 2 bases and the J gene lost 5 bases, with 24 bases spanning the gap.

The genes are TRBV7-2 and TRBJ2-4; unclear D gene. The CDR3 consists of 16 residues. V was pared by 1 base and J by 0 bases, with 10 bases between. Germline loops: CDR1 SGHTA, CDR2 FQGNSA. CDR3 region: CASSLVAGLAKNIQYF. The CDR3, as DNA: TGTGCCAGCAGCTTAGTTGCAGGCCTAGCCAAAAACATTCAGTACTTC.

This clonotype turned up a few times. DNA for the CDR3: TGTGCCAGTAGTCCGACCACGCTGGCCACATATGGCTACACCTTC. This translates into CASSPTTLATYGYTF. This chain joins TRBV19 and TRBJ1-2; no definite D call. The germline gives CDR1 LNHDA, CDR2 SQIVND (reference sequence). V was trimmed by 5 bases and J by 5 bases, leaving 18 bases between them. The CDR3 spans 15 residues. Supplemented by reference TRBV19 and TRBJ1-2, the full variable domain reads DGGITQSPKYLFRKEGQNVTLSCEQNLNHDAMYWYRQDPGQGLRLIYYSQIVNDFQKGDIAEGYSVSREKKESFPLTVTSAQKNPTAFYLCASSPTTLATYGYTFGSGTRLTVV.

This clonotype was detected once. V and J are TRBV15 and TRBJ1-2, with D perhaps TRBD1 (5 bases). The ends were cut back, 0 bases at V and 6 bases at J, with 14 bases in the middle. The CDR3 has 15 residues. Germline assignment: CDR1 LNHNV and CDR2 YYDKDF (reference sequence). As DNA, the CDR3 is TGTGCCACCAGCAGAGAAGAGGCAGGGTTGGATGGCTACACCTTC. Protein product: CATSREEAGLDGYTF.